This is a list of T cell receptor beta chains from one sample in a study of shared clonotypes between healthy human individuals. TCRdb keeps only in-frame clones here, not all; method: immunoSEQ multiplex PCR. The sample has some 2 million clones, roughly 94% seen once; the top ten hold about 0.13%. Material for sequencing was naive CD4+ T cells sorted from blood. All receptors come from a man aged 18 to 30 in good health. Both conserved end residues are part of each CDR3. Fields, in order: J gene, V gene, D gene, clone size, CDR3 DNA, CDR3 protein. D genes are given only for firm matches. Size is omitted from some rows. Given values are once, few, many or a class for expanded clones.

j_gene: TRBJ2-2
v_gene: TRBV5-1
d_gene: TRBD2
abundance: once
CDR3nt: TGCGCCAGCAGCATGGAAGGACTAGCTGGCACCGGGGAGCTGTTTTTT
CDR3aa: CASSMEGLAGTGELFF

j_gene: TRBJ2-7
v_gene: TRBV30
d_gene: TRBD1
abundance: NA
CDR3nt: TGTGCCTGGAGTGGTGGGACAGGGGGTCCCTACGAGCAGTACTTC
CDR3aa: CAWSGGTGGPYEQYF

j_gene: TRBJ2-3
v_gene: TRBV5-3
d_gene: NA
abundance: NA
CDR3nt: TGTGCCAGAAGCTTGAGTCAGGTGACAGATACGCAGTATTTT
CDR3aa: CARSLSQVTDTQYF

j_gene: TRBJ1-2
v_gene: TRBV28
d_gene: TRBD1
abundance: NA
CDR3nt: TGTGCCAGCAGTATAACCGGGACAGCCTATGGCTACACCTTC
CDR3aa: CASSITGTAYGYTF

j_gene: TRBJ2-1
v_gene: TRBV5-4
d_gene: NA
abundance: NA
CDR3nt: TGTGCCAGCAGCTTGGTATCGAATGAGCAGTTCTTC
CDR3aa: CASSLVSNEQFF

j_gene: TRBJ1-6
v_gene: TRBV28
d_gene: NA
abundance: NA
CDR3nt: TGTGCCAGCAGTCCTTTGGAGTCACCCCTCCACTTT
CDR3aa: CASSPLESPLHF

j_gene: TRBJ1-2
v_gene: TRBV15
d_gene: NA
abundance: NA
CDR3nt: TGTGCCACCAGCAGAGGCAGGTCCTATGGCTACACCTTC
CDR3aa: CATSRGRSYGYTF

j_gene: TRBJ1-4
v_gene: TRBV30
d_gene: TRBD1
abundance: NA
CDR3nt: TGTGCCTTATACAGGGGCGCGGCTAATGAAAAACTGTTTTTT
CDR3aa: CALYRGAANEKLFF

j_gene: TRBJ1-2
v_gene: TRBV6-5
d_gene: NA
abundance: many
CDR3nt: TGTGCCAGCAGTTACAAGGGGAACTATGGCTACACCTTC
CDR3aa: CASSYKGNYGYTF

j_gene: TRBJ1-2
v_gene: TRBV7-8
d_gene: NA
abundance: NA
CDR3nt: TGTGCCAGCAGCTTACGACAAGGTTCTGGCTACACCTTC
CDR3aa: CASSLRQGSGYTF

j_gene: TRBJ2-5
v_gene: TRBV27
d_gene: TRBD2
abundance: NA
CDR3nt: TGTGCCAGCAGCTCTGCCTACCCGGGACTAGCAGAGACCCAGTACTTC
CDR3aa: CASSSAYPGLAETQYF

j_gene: TRBJ2-7
v_gene: TRBV5-4
d_gene: TRBD2
abundance: once
CDR3nt: TGTGCCAGCAGGTCCGGGACTAGCGGGAACTCCTACGAGCAGTACTTC
CDR3aa: CASRSGTSGNSYEQYF

j_gene: TRBJ2-5
v_gene: TRBV7-2
d_gene: TRBD2
abundance: NA
CDR3nt: TGTGCCAGCAGCCCGACTAGCGGGAACGGGGAGACCCAGTACTTC
CDR3aa: CASSPTSGNGETQYF

j_gene: TRBJ2-3
v_gene: TRBV29-1
d_gene: TRBD2
abundance: NA
CDR3nt: TGCAGCGTTTCAATAGCGGGATTAAGCACAGATACGCAGTATTTT
CDR3aa: CSVSIAGLSTDTQYF

j_gene: TRBJ2-7
v_gene: TRBV11-2
d_gene: NA
abundance: NA
CDR3nt: TGTGCCAGCAGCTTAGATCCCGACAGACCACCCCTCTTC
CDR3aa: CASSLDPDRPPLF

j_gene: TRBJ2-1
v_gene: TRBV30
d_gene: TRBD2
abundance: NA
CDR3nt: TGTGCCTGGAGTGCAACCCGGACTAGCGGGAGTATGGATGAGCAGTTCTTC
CDR3aa: CAWSATRTSGSMDEQFF

j_gene: TRBJ2-3
v_gene: TRBV5-1
d_gene: TRBD2
abundance: NA
CDR3nt: TGCGCCAGCAGCTTCGCGGGAGGAGGCACAGATACGCAGTATTTT
CDR3aa: CASSFAGGGTDTQYF